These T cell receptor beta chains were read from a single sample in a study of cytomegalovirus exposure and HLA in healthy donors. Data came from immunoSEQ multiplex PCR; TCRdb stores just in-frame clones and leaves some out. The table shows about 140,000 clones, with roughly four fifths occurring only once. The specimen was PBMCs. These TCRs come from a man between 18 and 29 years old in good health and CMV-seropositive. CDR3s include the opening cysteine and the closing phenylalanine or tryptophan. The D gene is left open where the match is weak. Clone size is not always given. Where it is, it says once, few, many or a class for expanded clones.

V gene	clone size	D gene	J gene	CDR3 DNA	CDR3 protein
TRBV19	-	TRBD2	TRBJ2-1	TGTGCCAGTAGTAATATGGCGGGAGGCATCTATGAGCAGTTCTTC	CASSNMAGGIYEQFF
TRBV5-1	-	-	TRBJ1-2	TGCGCCAGCAGCTTGGTAGTTGGTGACTATGGCTACACCTTC	CASSLVVGDYGYTF
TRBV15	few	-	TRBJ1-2	TGTGCCACCAGCCCCCGGGGGGGGGATGGCTACACCTTC	CATSPRGGDGYTF
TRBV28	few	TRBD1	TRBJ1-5	TGTGCCAGCAGTAGGGACAGCTGGGGGAGCAATCAGCCCCAGCATTTT	CASSRDSWGSNQPQHF
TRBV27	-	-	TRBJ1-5	TGTGCCAGCAGCGTATCCTATAGCAATCAGCCCCAGCATTTT	CASSVSYSNQPQHF
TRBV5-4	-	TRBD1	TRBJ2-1	TGTGCCAGCAGCCCCGGGACAGGGAGTTCCTACAATGAGCAGTTCTTC	CASSPGTGSSYNEQFF
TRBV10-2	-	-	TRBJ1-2	TGCGCCAGCAGTGATACTAACTATGGCTACACCTTC	CASSDTNYGYTF
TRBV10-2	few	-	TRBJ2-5	TGCGCCAGCCTGGCCGGACCCGGCGGGGAGACCCAGTACTTC	CASLAGPGGETQYF
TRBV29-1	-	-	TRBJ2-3	TGCAGCGTTGAAGTTCGGGGACTCACAGATACGCAGTATTTT	CSVEVRGLTDTQYF
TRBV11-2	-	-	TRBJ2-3	TGTGCCAGCAGAAACGCCGAGACTTACACAGATACGCAGTATTTT	CASRNAETYTDTQYF
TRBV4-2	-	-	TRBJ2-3	TGTGCCAGCAGCCGAGGGACTGCGGAGGTTACGCAGTATTTT	CASSRGTAEVTQYF
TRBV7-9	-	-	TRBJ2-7	TGTGCCAGCACCCTTGGGCAAGGCTCCTACGAGCAGTACTTC	CASTLGQGSYEQYF
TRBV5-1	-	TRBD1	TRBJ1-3	TGCGCCAGCAGCTCGGGGACAGGGGGGACGAACACCATATATTTT	CASSSGTGGTNTIYF
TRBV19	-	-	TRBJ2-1	TGTGCCAGTAGTATCTACAGGGAAAACAATGAGCAGTTCTTC	CASSIYRENNEQFF